Here is one TCR beta chain with its context. This CDR3 is 12 amino acids long. V gave up 4 bases and J gave up 2 bases, with 4 bases separating them. From germline, CDR1 is WNHNN and CDR2 SYGVQD (reference sequence). The data belong to a study of blood T cell repertoires in COVID-19. Only in-frame clones appear in the TCRdb table, and some are missing; sequencing was by immunoSEQ multiplex PCR. The data contain about 310,000 clones, nearly 90% of them singletons. V is TRBV10-1 and J is TRBJ2-3; D is undetermined. The clonotype originates from a woman younger than 35 with acute COVID-19. Sequencing used PBMCs or T cells enriched from blood (not recorded which). The CDR3 DNA reads as TGCGCCAGCAGTGCAAACACAGATACGCAGTATTTT. Protein product: CASSANTDTQYF.